The T cell receptor (beta chain) described here comes from a study of patients and donors after allogeneic stem cell transplantation (dated by TCRdb to between 2020 and 2021). The library came from RT-PCR. The instrument given in TCRdb is NextSeq 550. TCRdb reanalyzed the raw reads on its own, using fastp at Q25 for trimming and MiXCR for clone calling, and kept in-frame beta chains. Rows with one shared CDR3 protein collapse into an entry with the most common genes and DNA. The sample table contains about a million distinct CDR3 sequences; only one count was recorded for 18% of them. The ten biggest clones cover around 6% of the sample. The CDR3 holds 16 amino acids from the cysteine to the phenylalanine. Only the CDR3 portion is preserved as DNA: 48 bases, with reading frame beginning at the first base. V was cut back by 0 bases and J by 3 bases, leaving a gap of 16 bases between them. Via the germline V gene (reference sequence), CDR1 is DFQATT and CDR2 SNEGSKA.

On this clonotype itself: Its recognized antigen is unknown. Base-call qualities are not available, and no considerably larger clone is one nucleotide away.

The receptor chain draws on TRBV20-1 and TRBJ2-3; the D gene cannot be resolved beyond TRBD1 or TRBD2, each matching 5 bases. This clonotype originated in a human donor who was either an allogeneic HSCT recipient or a stem cell or donor lymphocyte infusion donor (not recorded which). It is not recorded whose cells these are; they may come from a transplant donor. The sequencing input was blood, either unsorted or a sorted T cell fraction (not recorded which). The nucleotide sequence reads TGCAGTGCTAGAGACTCGGGGACCTCTTATACAGATACGCAGTATTTT. Translation gives CSARDSGTSYTDTQYF.